The source of this T cell receptor (beta chain) is a study of cytomegalovirus exposure and HLA in healthy donors. Study summary: Early released data had about 85 million unique TCRs, all coming from HLA-typed donors.

This CDR3 is 14 amino acids long. The germline gives CDR1 SEHNR, CDR2 FQNEAQ (reference sequence). V lost 5 bases, J lost 1 base, and 11 bases lay in between. Findings and limits, study-wide: Earlier analysis found most TCR beta V segments productive about 87% or about 30% of the time. A later analysis showed that HLA-associated TCR beta chains had undergone more clonal expansion than equally common others.

The PCR made use of 60 Vbeta and 13 Jbeta primers. Repertoires were generated with immunoSEQ multiplex PCR, while TCRdb's copy carries only in-frame clones and drops some. Of about 210,000 clones in the sample, 78% are singletons; the top ten hold 0.47%. Nominally healthy donors were sampled, though unrecorded immune exposures were likely. There are a few counts of this clone. The antigen remains undetermined. Material: PBMCs. This rearrangement joins TRBV7-9 to TRBJ1-1; D perhaps matches TRBD1 (6 bases). The TCR comes from a boy aged 5-17 years in good health and CMV-seronegative. In DNA form, the CDR3 reads TGTGCCAGCAGCCCGAGGACAGCGAACACTGAAGCTTTCTTT. Encoded protein: CASSPRTANTEAFF. Supplemented by reference TRBV7-9 and TRBJ1-1, the full variable domain reads DTGVSQNPRHKITKRGQNVTFRCDPISEHNRLYWYRQTLGQGPEFLTYFQNEAQLEKSRLLSDRFSAERPKGSFSTLEIQRTEQGDSAMYLCASSPRTANTEAFFGQGTRLTVV.